What follows describes a single TCR beta chain. Which antigen it targets is not known. There are no base qualities to consult, and no much larger clone falls within one base. This specimen belongs to a study of technical replicates of blood from several donors (dated by TCRdb to about 2017). The CDR3, from cysteine to phenylalanine, totals 12 residues. The CDR3 DNA has 36 bases and is translated from base 1. The germline V gene supplies CDR1 SGHRS and CDR2 YFSETQ. Deletion took 6 bases off V and 5 bases off J, with a span of 12 bases between the germline ends. The method was the immunoSEQ multiplex PCR assay. TCRdb carries this immuneACCESS record with in-frame sequences only. Its versions omit some clonotypes, under half of them owing to an unresolved V gene in the studies checked, with the rest unexplained. Recorded for this sample are more than 90,000 clones; 90% to 97% of them occurred a single time. About 0.38% of the sample goes to the ten largest clones.

Source material: T cells isolated from PBMCs. The receptor comes from a human donor in good health. The rearrangement joined TRBV5-1 to TRBJ2-7; TRBD2 could be the D gene, as 6 bases match. At the DNA level, the sequence is TGCGCCAGCACCATCGGGGGAGACGAGCAGTACTTC. It codes for CASTIGGDEQYF.